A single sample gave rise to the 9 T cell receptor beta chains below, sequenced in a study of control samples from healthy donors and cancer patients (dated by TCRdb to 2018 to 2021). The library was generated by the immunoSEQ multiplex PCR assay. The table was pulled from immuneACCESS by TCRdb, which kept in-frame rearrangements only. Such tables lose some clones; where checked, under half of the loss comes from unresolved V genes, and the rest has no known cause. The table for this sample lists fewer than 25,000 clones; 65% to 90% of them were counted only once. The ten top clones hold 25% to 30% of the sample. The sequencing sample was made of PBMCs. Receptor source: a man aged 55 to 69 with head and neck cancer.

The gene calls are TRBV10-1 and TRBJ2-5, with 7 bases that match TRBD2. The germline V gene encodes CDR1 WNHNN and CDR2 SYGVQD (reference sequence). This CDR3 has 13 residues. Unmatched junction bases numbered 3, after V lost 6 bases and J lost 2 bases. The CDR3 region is CASRGSGQETQYF. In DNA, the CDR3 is TGCGCCAGCAGGGGTAGCGGGCAAGAGACCCAGTACTTC.

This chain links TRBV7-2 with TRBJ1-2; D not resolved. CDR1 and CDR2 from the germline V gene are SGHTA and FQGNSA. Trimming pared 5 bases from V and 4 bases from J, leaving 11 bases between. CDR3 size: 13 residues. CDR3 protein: CASSPTTGYGYTF. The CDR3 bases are TGTGCCAGCAGCCCGACCACGGGCTATGGCTACACCTTC.

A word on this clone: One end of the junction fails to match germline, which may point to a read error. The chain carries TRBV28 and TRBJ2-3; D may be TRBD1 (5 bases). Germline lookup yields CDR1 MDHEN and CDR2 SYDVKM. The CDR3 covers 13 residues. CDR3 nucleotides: TGTGCCAGCAGCCTTGGTGAGACAGAAACGCAGTATTTT. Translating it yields CASSLGETETQYF.

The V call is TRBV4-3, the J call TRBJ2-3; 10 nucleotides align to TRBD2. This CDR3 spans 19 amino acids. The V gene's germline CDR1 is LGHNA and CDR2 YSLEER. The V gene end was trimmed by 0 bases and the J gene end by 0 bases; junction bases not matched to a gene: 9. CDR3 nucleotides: TGCGCCAGCAGCCAAGATTGGGGGCTAGCGGGGGTTAGCACAGATACGCAGTATTTT. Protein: CASSQDWGLAGVSTDTQYF.

The CDR3 bases are TGTGCCAGTGGCTGGGACAGCGGCGACGAGCAGTACTTC. Translating it yields CASGWDSGDEQYF. The V gene is TRBV7-2, the J gene TRBJ2-7; 7 positions agree with TRBD1. The V and J ends lost 9 bases and 5 bases, in that order; junction bases with no gene match: 10. This CDR3 comprises 13 residues. Per the germline V gene, CDR1 is SGHTA and CDR2 is FQGNSA.

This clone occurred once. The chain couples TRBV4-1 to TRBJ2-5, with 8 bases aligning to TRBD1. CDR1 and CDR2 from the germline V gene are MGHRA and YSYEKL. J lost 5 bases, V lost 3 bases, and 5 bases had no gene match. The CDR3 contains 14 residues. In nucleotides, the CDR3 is TGCGCCAGCAGCCAGGCGGGACAGGACGAGACCCAGTACTTC. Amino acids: CASSQAGQDETQYF.

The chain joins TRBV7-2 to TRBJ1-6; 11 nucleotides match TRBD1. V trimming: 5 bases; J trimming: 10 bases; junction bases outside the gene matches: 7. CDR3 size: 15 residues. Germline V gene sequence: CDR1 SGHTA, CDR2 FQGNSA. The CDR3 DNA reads TGTGCCAGCAGCCTAAAGGGACAGGGGGACTCACCCCTCCACTTT. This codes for CASSLKGQGDSPLHF.

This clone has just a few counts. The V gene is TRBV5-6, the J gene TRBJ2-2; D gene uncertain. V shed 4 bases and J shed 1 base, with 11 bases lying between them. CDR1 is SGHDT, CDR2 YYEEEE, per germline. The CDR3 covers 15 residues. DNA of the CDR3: TGTGCCAGCAGCACGGGCCCTATGAACACCGGGGAGCTGTTTTTT. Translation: CASSTGPMNTGELFF.

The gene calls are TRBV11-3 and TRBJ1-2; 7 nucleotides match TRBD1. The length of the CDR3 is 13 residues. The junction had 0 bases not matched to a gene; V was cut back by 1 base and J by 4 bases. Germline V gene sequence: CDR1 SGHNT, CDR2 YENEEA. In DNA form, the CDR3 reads TGTGCCAGCAGCTTAGCAGGGGGCTATGGCTACACCTTC. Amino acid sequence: CASSLAGGYGYTF.